This passage covers 28 T cell receptor beta chains from one sample sequenced in a study of monozygotic twins with inflammatory bowel disease. TCRdb re-called the 5' RACE reads; one entry per CDR3 protein, DNA not given. In all, the sample yields approximately 400,000 distinct CDR3 sequences. Sequenced: blood. The source is a human donor with ulcerative colitis or Crohn's disease, or a healthy co-twin of an affected twin (not recorded which).

V gene TRBV5-1 combines with J gene TRBJ1-1. Germline loops: CDR1 SGHRS, CDR2 YFSETQ. The CDR3 consists of 14 residues. CDR3 protein: CASSLNRMNTEAFF.

The V call is TRBV2, the J call TRBJ2-1. CDR3 length equals 16 residues. CDR1 SNHLY and CDR2 FYNNEI come from the germline V gene. CDR3 loop: CAIQDRLESSYNEQFF.

The CDR3 sequence: CASIPRGGESPDTQYF. The genes are TRBV12-3 or TRBV12-4 and TRBJ2-3; the D call from TCRdb, TRBD2, cannot be confirmed without DNA. CDR3 length equals 16 residues.

The genes are TRBV7-7 and TRBJ2-1; the TRBD1 assignment by TCRdb is unverifiable without DNA. This CDR3 spans 13 amino acids. Germline V gene lookup returns CDR1 SSHAT and CDR2 FNYEAQ (reference sequence). The CDR3 region is CASSLGQGQGQFF.

The V and J genes are TRBV30 and TRBJ1-3. Germline V gene lookup returns CDR1 GTSNPN and CDR2 SVGIG (reference sequence). This CDR3 comprises 15 residues. The CDR3 sequence is CAWSVRIFSGNTIYF.

The chain couples TRBV27 to TRBJ2-7; the TCRdb call, TRBD1, lacks DNA for checking. Germline CDR1 is MNHEY and CDR2 is SMNVEV (reference sequence). The CDR3 runs 15 residues. The CDR3 region is CASSLFNQGTGEQYF.

The gene calls are TRBV7-6 and TRBJ2-1; lacking DNA, the TRBD2 call made by TCRdb goes unchecked. The germline gives CDR1 SGHVS, CDR2 FNYEAQ. This CDR3 has 17 residues. CDR3 amino acids: CASSTGIAGAAYNEQFF.

The V and J genes are TRBV12-3 or TRBV12-4 and TRBJ1-5; TCRdb outputs TRBD1, but without DNA this stays unchecked. The CDR3 extends over 15 amino acids. This CDR3 reads CASRAQGTSNQPQHF.

The genes are TRBV7-2 and TRBJ2-2; there is no DNA to check the TCRdb D call of TRBD2. Germline V gene lookup returns CDR1 SGHTA and CDR2 FQGNSA. This CDR3 comprises 16 residues. This CDR3 reads CASSLGLAGVTGELFF. The full variable domain, completed using reference TRBV7-2 and TRBJ2-2, is GAGVSQSPSNKVTEKGKDVELRCDPISGHTALYWYRQSLGQGLEFLIYFQGNSAPDKSGLPSDRFSAERTGGSVSTLTIQRTQQEDSAVYLCASSLGLAGVTGELFFGEGSRLTVL.

V and J are TRBV6-2 or TRBV6-3 and TRBJ2-7; TCRdb reports TRBD1, a call that lacks DNA to check it against. CDR1 and CDR2 (germline): MNHEY, SVGEGT. The CDR3 runs to 16 residues. The CDR3 sequence is CASSTWGTLPGYEQYF.

V is TRBV5-6 and J is TRBJ2-1; TCRdb names TRBD2, which stays unverified in the absence of DNA. From germline, CDR1 is SGHDT and CDR2 YYEEEE. The CDR3 runs 11 residues. The CDR3 sequence: CASSRTRGEFF.

The rearrangement joins TRBV14 to TRBJ2-6. The V gene's germline CDR1 is SGHDN and CDR2 FVKESK. This CDR3 region has 14 residues. CDR3 amino acids: CASSPPASSLVLTF.

This chain links TRBV6-5 with TRBJ1-6; the TCRdb D gene call, TRBD1, has no DNA to confirm it. The germline V gene has CDR1 MNHEY and CDR2 SVGAGI. The CDR3 covers 17 residues. Here the CDR3 reads CASSYYLTGAWESPLHF.

The chain links TRBV6-2 or TRBV6-3 to TRBJ1-1. Germline V gives CDR1 MNHEY, CDR2 SVGEGT. CDR3 length: 14 residues. The CDR3 loop reads CASSSETRSTEAFF.

V is TRBV18 and J is TRBJ2-5. This CDR3 contains 12 residues. Per the germline V gene, CDR1 is KGHSH and CDR2 is LQKENI. The chain's CDR3 is CASSPRQETQYF.

The chain is built from TRBV9 and TRBJ2-5; checking the TCRdb D call of TRBD2 is not possible without DNA. CDR3 length equals 15 residues. Germline V lookup: CDR1 SGDLS, CDR2 YYNGEE. The CDR3: CASSAPGGGAETQYF.

The chain has TRBV5-1 and TRBJ2-1; checking the TCRdb D call of TRBD2 is not possible without DNA. CDR1 and CDR2 (germline): SGHRS, YFSETQ. This CDR3 has 20 amino acids. Here the CDR3 reads CASSLSRGLAGGGSYNEQFF.

The rearrangement joins TRBV5-1 to TRBJ2-2; the D call from TCRdb, TRBD2, cannot be confirmed without DNA. Germline V gives CDR1 SGHRS, CDR2 YFSETQ. The CDR3 is made up of 16 amino acids. This chain's CDR3 is CASSPPSGGNTGELFF.

V usage is TRBV20-1 and J usage is TRBJ2-2; checking the TCRdb D call of TRBD1 is not possible without DNA. Germline V CDR1 and CDR2: DFQATT, SNEGSKA (reference sequence). This CDR3 region has 13 residues. CDR3: CSARSGGNGELFF.

The genes are TRBV6-2 or TRBV6-3 and TRBJ2-2; TCRdb picks TRBD1, but there is no DNA to check that call. Germline assignment: CDR1 MNHEY and CDR2 SVGEGT. The CDR3 runs to 19 residues. The CDR3 reads CASSHIPGQAIMNTGELFF.

The CDR3 sequence is CASSPRDRAWENQPQHF. The chain has TRBV12-3 or TRBV12-4 and TRBJ1-5; TCRdb designates TRBD1, a call that cannot be tested without DNA. CDR3 length equals 17 residues.

The rearrangement joins TRBV19 to TRBJ2-2; TCRdb proposes TRBD2, but this gene call is untestable without DNA. This CDR3 comprises 20 residues. The germline CDR1 and CDR2 sequences are LNHDA and SQIVND (reference sequence). The CDR3 sequence is CASSPAPLAGGRSNTGELFF.

V usage is TRBV28 and J usage is TRBJ1-6; lacking DNA, the TRBD1 call made by TCRdb goes unchecked. The CDR3 spans 14 residues. Germline loops: CDR1 MDHEN, CDR2 SYDVKM. The CDR3 sequence: CASSPGTYNSPLHF.

The chain combines TRBV20-1 with TRBJ2-1; the TCRdb D gene call, TRBD2, has no DNA to confirm it. CDR1 and CDR2 from the germline V gene are DFQATT and SNEGSKA (reference sequence). The CDR3 has 17 amino acids. CDR3 protein: CSASPGTSGGAFNEQFF.

This rearrangement joins TRBV4-2 to TRBJ1-1; there is no DNA to check the TCRdb D call of TRBD1. Germline CDR1 and CDR2: LGHNA and YNFKEQ. CDR3 length: 15 amino acids. The CDR3 loop is CASSPRQSANTEAFF.

The chain couples TRBV20-1 to TRBJ2-7; TCRdb names TRBD1, which stays unverified in the absence of DNA. This CDR3 spans 15 amino acids. Looked up from germline, CDR1 is DFQATT and CDR2 is SNEGSKA (reference sequence). The CDR3 sequence is CSARGIGTSFHEQYF.

V usage is TRBV4-1 and J usage is TRBJ1-5; the D call of TRBD1 rests on TCRdb alone, since no DNA is present to check it. Germline-derived CDR1 and CDR2 are MGHRA and YSYEKL. CDR3 length: 19 amino acids. CDR3 amino acids: CASSASPWGTGGGNQPQHF.

The chain has TRBV2 and TRBJ2-7; TCRdb reports TRBD1, a call that lacks DNA to check it against. Per germline, CDR1 SNHLY and CDR2 FYNNEI. The CDR3 totals 12 residues. CDR3 loop: CASSLQGVEQYF.